These 23 T cell receptor beta chains were all obtained from the same sample, sequenced in a study of breast tumors, draining lymph nodes, adjacent tissues. TCRdb re-derived calls from the multiplex PCR reads in MiXCR, one entry per CDR3 protein. This sample has some 140,000 distinct CDR3 sequences, with 21% found just once. Samples came from axillary lymph nodes draining the breast cancer. The sequencing sample was made of axillary lymph node tissue. The receptors derive from a female donor with breast cancer. Some clones in this sample may be carry-over from other donors' samples.

This clonotype was recorded many times. The chain uses TRBV20-1 and TRBJ2-7; weak D call: TRBD2 (6 bases). The V end was cut by 4 bases, the J end by 3 bases, with 16 bases between. This CDR3 is 14 amino acids long. Germline CDR1 and CDR2: DFQATT and SNEGSKA (reference sequence). The CDR3 loop is CSATGSGDSYEQYF. CDR3 DNA sequence: TGCAGTGCTACCGGGAGCGGCGACAGCTACGAGCAGTACTTC.

This clonotype was seen repeatedly, ten times or more. Written as DNA, the CDR3 is TGCAGTGCTAGAGTTAGACTAGCGGGAATCTACGAGCAGTACTTC. Translating gives CSARVRLAGIYEQYF. The rearrangement links TRBV20-1 to TRBJ2-7; 11 nucleotides line up with TRBD2. J lost 3 bases, V lost 1 base, and 5 bases had no gene match. The CDR3 extends over 15 amino acids. Germline V gene lookup returns CDR1 DFQATT and CDR2 SNEGSKA (reference sequence).

The J gene is TRBJ1-2, the V gene TRBV28; D unresolved. The V end lost 6 bases, the J end lost 3 bases, and 11 bases lay between the germline ends. Per germline, CDR1 MDHEN and CDR2 SYDVKM. The CDR3 has 13 amino acids. DNA for the CDR3: TGTGCCAGCAGCTACCAGGACCACTATGGCTACACCTTC. It yields the protein CASSYQDHYGYTF.

Points on this clonotype: A much larger clone is a single base away; this may be a read error. The rearrangement uses TRBV19 and TRBJ1-5; TRBD1 might be the D (6 bases). The CDR3 is made up of 16 amino acids. V was clipped by 6 bases and J by 6 bases, with 21 bases between them. Germline lookup yields CDR1 LNHDA and CDR2 SQIVND (reference sequence). CDR3 sequence: CASRGGSGQLSQPQHF. The DNA of the CDR3 is TGTGCCAGTAGGGGAGGGTCTGGACAGCTGAGTCAGCCCCAGCATTTT.

The chain has TRBV5-6 and TRBJ2-4; perhaps TRBD2 as D (7 bases). The CDR3 contains 16 residues. V lost 2 bases and J lost 6, with 18 bases in between. From germline, CDR1 is SGHDT and CDR2 YYEEEE. DNA for the CDR3: TGTGCCAGCAGCTTAGGGCCGGGAAGGGGGGGAAACATTCAGTACTTC. It yields the protein CASSLGPGRGGNIQYF.

The chain couples TRBV28 to TRBJ2-7, with TRBD2 matching 11 bases. CDR1 is MDHEN, CDR2 SYDVKM, per germline. This CDR3 spans 17 amino acids. Unmatched junction bases numbered 14, after V lost 4 bases and J lost 6 bases. This CDR3 reads CASSSWIGSGRASEQYF. The CDR3 nucleotides are TGTGCCAGCAGTTCATGGATAGGTAGCGGGAGGGCCTCCGAGCAGTACTTC. Drawing the rest from reference TRBV28 and TRBJ2-7, the complete variable domain is DVKVTQSSRYLVKRTGEKVFLECVQDMDHENMFWYRQDPGLGLRLIYFSYDVKMKEKGDIPEGYSVSREKKERFSLILESASTNQTSMYLCASSSWIGSGRASEQYFGPGTRLTVT.

This clonotype was seen ten or more times. The chain couples TRBV20-1 to TRBJ2-5; 7 bases line up with TRBD2. This CDR3 has 17 residues. Germline trimming cut 1 base from V and 2 bases from J; bases unmatched to any gene: 13. Per germline, CDR1 DFQATT and CDR2 SNEGSKA (reference sequence). The CDR3 protein is CSARGTGASGTQETQYF. CDR3 nucleotides: TGCAGTGCTAGAGGGACTGGGGCTAGCGGTACTCAAGAGACCCAGTACTTC.

This clonotype was seen repeatedly, ten times or more. This rearrangement joins TRBV11-2 to TRBJ1-3; D uncertain. The V gene's germline CDR1 is SGHAT and CDR2 FQNNGV. The V and J ends lost 1 base and 8 bases respectively, with 6 bases between them. The CDR3 spans 12 residues. The CDR3 protein is CASSLAQDTIYF. DNA of the CDR3: TGTGCCAGCAGCTTAGCCCAGGACACCATATATTTT.

This clonotype was seen many times. The chain has TRBV6-5 and TRBJ1-3; possible D gene TRBD1, 5 bases. Germline lookup yields CDR1 MNHEY and CDR2 SVGAGI. Trimming removed 6 bases at V and 10 bases at J, with 16 bases between. The CDR3 totals 13 residues. Here the CDR3 reads CASSPVSQGTIYF. Written as DNA, the CDR3 is TGTGCCAGCAGCCCAGTTAGTCAGGGAACCATATATTTT.

This clonotype was observed many times. This chain joins TRBV20-1 and TRBJ2-7, with 7 nucleotides matching TRBD2. Germline CDR1 DFQATT, CDR2 SNEGSKA (reference sequence). The junction had 12 bases not matched to a gene; V was cut back by 6 bases and J by 4 bases. This CDR3 has 14 amino acids. This chain's CDR3 is CSAAGTAMGYEQYF. The CDR3 DNA is TGCAGTGCAGCGGGGACTGCGATGGGGTACGAGCAGTACTTC.

This rearrangement joins TRBV2 to TRBJ2-5, with 8 bases fitting TRBD1. CDR3 size: 14 residues. Germline V gene data show CDR1 as SNHLY and CDR2 as FYNNEI. Germline trimming cut 4 bases from V and 5 bases from J; bases unmatched to any gene: 6. CDR3 amino acids: CASSVQGARETQYF. DNA of the CDR3: TGTGCCAGCAGTGTGCAGGGGGCTAGGGAGACCCAGTACTTC.

Many counts were recorded for this clonotype. The genes are TRBV6-2 or TRBV6-3 and TRBJ2-5; D remains ambiguous. V was cut by 5 bases and J by 0 bases, with 13 bases left in between. Germline V gives CDR1 MNHEY, CDR2 SVGEGT. The CDR3 is 15 residues long. The chain's CDR3 is CASSLPSRYQETQYF. CDR3 nucleotide sequence: TGTGCCAGCAGTCTCCCCTCGCGCTACCAAGAGACCCAGTACTTC.

The J gene is TRBJ2-1, the V gene TRBV6-5; 10 bases align to TRBD2. The CDR3 loop spans 15 amino acids. The junction had 7 bases not matched to a gene; V was cut back by 5 bases and J by 6 bases. The germline V gene has CDR1 MNHEY and CDR2 SVGAGI. The CDR3 region is CASSSVASGSNEQFF. The CDR3 nucleotides are TGTGCCAGCAGTAGCGTGGCTAGCGGGAGCAATGAGCAGTTCTTC.

This clonotype was recorded at least ten times. The chain is built from TRBV6-6 and TRBJ1-6; 11 bases are shared with TRBD1. CDR1 and CDR2 (germline): MNHNY, SVGAGI (reference sequence). The CDR3 runs to 14 residues. The trim removed 8 bases at V and 10 bases at J, leaving 7 bases unmatched. The CDR3 DNA sequence: TGTGCCAGCGGCCGGGGACAGGGGGAATCACCCCTCCACTTT. It translates to CASGRGQGESPLHF.

This chain joins TRBV6-5 and TRBJ2-7; 9 bases are a match to TRBD2. This CDR3 region has 15 residues. The junction had 0 bases not matched to a gene; V was cut back by 0 bases and J by 0 bases. The germline V gene encodes CDR1 MNHEY and CDR2 SVGAGI. DNA of the CDR3: TGTGCCAGCAGTTACTCTAGCGGGAGCTCCTACGAGCAGTACTTC. It is translated as CASSYSSGSSYEQYF.

This clonotype showed up many times. J is TRBJ2-3 and V is TRBV7-3; D tentatively reads TRBD1 or TRBD2 (5 bases each). CDR3 size: 13 residues. Germline CDR1 and CDR2: SGHTA and FQGTGA. Trimming left V 4 bases short and J 9 bases short, with 14 bases between. The CDR3 here is CASSSSPGDTQYF. DNA for the CDR3: TGTGCCAGCAGCTCTTCCCCCGGGGACACGCAGTATTTT.

This clonotype was counted many times. The rearrangement joins TRBV28 to TRBJ1-6; D remains ambiguous. The CDR3 is 14 amino acids. Per germline, CDR1 MDHEN and CDR2 SYDVKM. With 4 bases removed from V and 7 bases from J, the gap between germline ends came to 11 bases. The CDR3 nucleotides are TGTGCCAGCAGTTCAGGTGGGAACAATTCACCCCTCCACTTT. Translation gives CASSSGGNNSPLHF.

In regard to this clonotype: A read error may explain this, as a much larger clone is one base away. V and J are TRBV11-2 and TRBJ2-5, with 11 bases lining up with TRBD2. Germline V lookup: CDR1 SGHAT, CDR2 FQNNGV. This CDR3 is built from 13 residues. J gave up 9 bases and V 4 bases, and 4 bases lay outside the gene matches. The DNA of the CDR3 is TGTGCCAGCAGCTCGGGACTAGCGGAGGCCCAGTACTTC. Translation gives CASSSGLAEAQYF. Based on the CDR3 plus reference TRBV11-2 and TRBJ2-5, the full variable domain is EAGVAQSPRYKIIEKRQSVAFWCNPISGHATLYWYQQILGQGPKLLIQFQNNGVVDDSQLPKDRFSAERLKGVDSTLKIQPAKLEDSAVYLCASSSGLAEAQYFGPGTRLLVL.

The chain couples TRBV18 to TRBJ2-2; 9 bases align to TRBD2. Germline V CDR1 and CDR2: KGHSH, LQKENI. This CDR3 region has 16 residues. After removal of 3 bases from V and 5 bases from J, the junction contained 7 bases not matched to a gene. The CDR3 sequence: CASSPREGMWTGELFF. As DNA, the CDR3 is TGTGCCAGCTCACCGCGGGAGGGCATGTGGACCGGGGAGCTGTTTTTT.

This clonotype was seen repeatedly, ten times or more. The J gene is TRBJ2-3, the V gene TRBV20-1; the D gene could be TRBD1 or TRBD2 (5 bases each). Germline CDR1 reads DFQATT; CDR2 reads SNEGSKA (reference sequence). The CDR3 runs to 15 residues. V was cut by 5 bases and J by 5 bases, with 20 bases left in between. This CDR3 reads CSAVQGRTTVDTQYF. The CDR3 nucleotides read TGCAGTGCTGTCCAGGGACGGACAACCGTAGATACGCAGTATTTT.

This clonotype has a count of ten or more. This sequence joins TRBV7-8 and TRBJ1-3; D is unresolved. V was pared by 3 bases and J by 0 bases, with 12 bases between. The CDR3 is 16 amino acids. Per germline, CDR1 SGHVS and CDR2 FQNEAQ. CDR3: CASSFRGRNSGNTIYF. CDR3 DNA: TGTGCCAGCAGCTTTAGAGGGCGCAACTCTGGAAACACCATATATTTT.

V and J are TRBV6-1 and TRBJ2-4, with 8 bases lining up with TRBD1. J was trimmed by 4 bases and V by 4 bases; bases with no gene match: 12. Germline loops: CDR1 MNHNS, CDR2 SASEGT. The CDR3 runs 17 residues. The CDR3 spells CASSVNWVGTGKNIQYF. The DNA for the CDR3 is TGTGCCAGCAGTGTGAATTGGGTGGGGACAGGTAAAAACATTCAGTACTTC.

This clonotype was seen at least ten times. V is TRBV19 and J is TRBJ1-4; D is perhaps TRBD1 (5 bases). The CDR3 loop spans 18 amino acids. The V and J ends lost 3 bases and 4 bases respectively, with 21 bases between them. Per the germline V gene, CDR1 is LNHDA and CDR2 is SQIVND (reference sequence). The DNA of the CDR3 is TGTGCCAGTAGTATCCCCCAGGGCAGCGGCGCTTATAATGAAAAACTGTTTTTT. It encodes CASSIPQGSGAYNEKLFF.